The 16 T cell receptor beta chains listed next were all sequenced from one sample in a study of shared clonotypes between healthy human individuals. Sequencing used immunoSEQ multiplex PCR; TCRdb keeps in-frame clones, though not all of them. This table holds some 500,000 clones, 90% to 96% found once. The source material was naive CD4+ T cells sorted from blood. Noted subset: CD45RA+ positively selected. The receptor source for this set is a woman in her 30s in good health.

This sequence joins TRBV7-2 and TRBJ1-1, with D uncertain. This CDR3 is built from 13 residues. Germline V lookup: CDR1 SGHTA, CDR2 FQGNSA. Trimming removed 4 bases at V and 0 bases at J, with 6 bases between. CDR3 bases: TGTGCCAGCAGCTCAATCCTGAACACTGAAGCTTTCTTT. Amino acids: CASSSILNTEAFF.

This chain uses TRBV18 with TRBJ1-2; possibly TRBD1 for D (6 bases). The germline V and J ends were trimmed by 2 bases and 0 bases, with 13 bases remaining between them. The CDR3 has 16 residues. Germline CDR1 reads KGHSH; CDR2 reads LQKENI. The CDR3 DNA follows: TGTGCCAGCTCACCATCAGGGGCGAGGGCTAACTATGGCTACACCTTC. This codes for CASSPSGARANYGYTF.

J is TRBJ1-4 and V is TRBV10-3; D gene uncertain. Trimming left V 2 bases short and J 4 bases short, with 11 bases between. The CDR3 has 15 residues. Germline CDR1 ENHRY, CDR2 SYGVKD. In nucleotides, the CDR3 is TGTGCCATCAGTGAGGAGGGCCGGGTTAATGAAAAACTGTTTTTT. Translating it yields CAISEEGRVNEKLFF.

The J gene is TRBJ2-1, the V gene TRBV28; TRBD2 is a possible D gene (6 bases). Looked up from germline, CDR1 is MDHEN and CDR2 is SYDVKM. Deletions cut 5 bases from V and 4 bases from J, with 15 bases between. This CDR3 is 15 amino acids long. CDR3 DNA sequence: TGTGCCAGCAGTCCCACCGGGACTTTATACAATGAGCAGTTCTTC. As protein: CASSPTGTLYNEQFF. Looking up the rest from reference TRBV28 and TRBJ2-1 gives the full variable domain: DVKVTQSSRYLVKRTGEKVFLECVQDMDHENMFWYRQDPGLGLRLIYFSYDVKMKEKGDIPEGYSVSREKKERFSLILESASTNQTSMYLCASSPTGTLYNEQFFGPGTRLTVL.

V gene TRBV7-6 combines with J gene TRBJ2-7; the D gene is possibly TRBD1 (6 bases). The CDR3 totals 13 residues. Germline V gene data show CDR1 as SGHVS and CDR2 as FNYEAQ. V was clipped by 3 bases and J by 0 bases, with 6 bases between them. CDR3 region: CASSLDSSYEQYF. As DNA, the CDR3 is TGTGCCAGCAGCTTGGACAGCTCCTACGAGCAGTACTTC.

CDR3 coding DNA: TGCGCCAGCAGCCGGACTAGCGGACCCCGCACAGATACGCAGTATTTT. Its translation: CASSRTSGPRTDTQYF. The chain joins TRBV4-1 to TRBJ2-3, with TRBD2 matching over 10 bases. The CDR3 totals 16 residues. Germline CDR1 and CDR2: MGHRA and YSYEKL. V was clipped by 4 bases and J by 1 base; unmatched bases: 5.

This chain connects TRBV4-1 to TRBJ2-7; D gene uncertain. The CDR3 spans 14 residues. Germline V CDR1 and CDR2: MGHRA, YSYEKL. V lost 0 bases and J lost 0, with 6 bases in between. CDR3 in DNA: TGCGCCAGCAGCCAAGAGCAGCTCTCCTACGAGCAGTACTTC. Translated, it gives CASSQEQLSYEQYF.

This clone was seen a handful of times. This rearrangement joins TRBV12-5 to TRBJ1-5; no clear D. Germline CDR1 is LGHNT and CDR2 is FRNRAP. Trimming left V 3 bases short and J 3 bases short, with 0 bases between. The CDR3 is made up of 11 amino acids. The CDR3 DNA follows: TGTGCTAGTGGTTTCAATCAGCCCCAGCATTTT. Protein: CASGFNQPQHF. Full variable domain (rest looked up from reference TRBV12-5 and TRBJ1-5): DARVTQTPRHKVTEMGQEVTMRCQPILGHNTVFWYRQTMMQGLELLAYFRNRAPLDDSGMPKDRFSAEMPDATLATLKIQPSEPRDSAVYFCASGFNQPQHFGDGTRLSIL.

J is TRBJ1-2 and V is TRBV4-2; 10 bases match TRBD1. The CDR3 contains 18 residues. Per the germline V gene, CDR1 is LGHNA and CDR2 is YNFKEQ. Germline trimming cut 0 bases from V and 8 bases from J; bases unmatched to any gene: 15. The CDR3 DNA is TGTGCCAGCAGCCAAGAGCGGGACAGGGGTACCTATTTTGGAGGCTACACCTTC. The encoded protein is CASSQERDRGTYFGGYTF.

This clone came up once. This rearrangement joins TRBV6-5 to TRBJ2-7, with 12 bases identical to TRBD2. V gave up 6 bases and J gave up 0 bases; unmatched junction bases: 3. The CDR3 is made up of 15 amino acids. The V gene's germline CDR1 is MNHEY and CDR2 SVGAGI. CDR3: CASRPGLAGSYEQYF. For the CDR3, the DNA is TGTGCCAGCAGACCGGGACTAGCGGGCTCCTACGAGCAGTACTTC.

V usage is TRBV6-5 and J usage is TRBJ2-3, with D possibly TRBD2 on 6 matching bases. The CDR3 loop spans 11 amino acids. Germline CDR1 MNHEY, CDR2 SVGAGI. V dropped 2 bases and J dropped 10 bases, with 7 bases sitting between them. Here the CDR3 reads CASSYREAQYF. CDR3 nucleotide sequence: TGTGCCAGCAGTTACAGGGAGGCGCAGTATTTT.

In its sample, this clone was seen once. The same CDR3 can be traced to other DNA sequences in this sample. This chain links TRBV18 with TRBJ2-7; tentative D call: TRBD1 (6 bases). Trimming shortened V by 3 bases and J by 3 bases, and 9 bases separated the two germline ends. Germline lookup yields CDR1 KGHSH and CDR2 LQKENI. The CDR3 spans 13 residues. CDR3 bases: TGTGCCAGCTCACCTGGGACAAGCTACGAGCAGTACTTC. Translated: CASSPGTSYEQYF.

In the case of this clone: The sample carries other DNA sequences with the same CDR3. The chain recombines TRBV4-1 with TRBJ2-6, with D possibly TRBD2 on 6 matching bases. Trimming stripped 5 bases from V and 0 bases from J, with 17 bases between. The CDR3 loop spans 18 amino acids. Germline V CDR1 and CDR2: MGHRA, YSYEKL. CDR3 nucleotide sequence: TGCGCCAGCAGCACAGGAGGGGCAGGGAACTCTGGGGCCAACGTCCTGACTTTC. Protein product: CASSTGGAGNSGANVLTF.

V is TRBV10-3 and J is TRBJ2-1; D is possibly TRBD1 (6 bases). V was cut by 6 bases and J by 8 bases, with 17 bases left in between. CDR1 ENHRY and CDR2 SYGVKD come from the germline V gene. The CDR3 is 14 amino acids. The CDR3 loop is CAIRRTGIGDEQFF. CDR3 bases: TGTGCCATCAGACGAACAGGGATAGGCGATGAGCAGTTCTTC.

The count of this clone is one. J is TRBJ1-6 and V is TRBV5-4, with D possibly being TRBD1 (5 bases). Germline assignment: CDR1 SGHNT and CDR2 YYREEE (reference sequence). Trimming took off 4 bases at V and 8 bases at J, with 19 bases between the two ends. The CDR3 consists of 16 residues. The chain's CDR3 is CASSSKTGVSDSPLHF. The CDR3 nucleotides are TGTGCCAGCAGCAGCAAAACGGGGGTGTCGGATTCACCCCTCCACTTT. The complete variable domain, with remaining parts taken from reference TRBV5-4 and TRBJ1-6, reads ETGVTQSPTHLIKTRGQQVTLRCSSQSGHNTVSWYQQALGQGPQFIFQYYREEENGRGNFPPRFSGLQFPNYSSELNVNALELDDSALYLCASSSKTGVSDSPLHFGNGTRLTVT.

The genes are TRBV27 and TRBJ2-7; 10 bases agree with TRBD1. The CDR3 runs to 15 residues. Trimming cost V 5 bases and J 7 bases; bases outside gene matches: 11. Looked up from germline, CDR1 is MNHEY and CDR2 is SMNVEV (reference sequence). The CDR3 DNA follows: TGTGCCAGCAGTCGTGAGAGGACAGGGGGTAGGGAGCAGTACTTC. As protein: CASSRERTGGREQYF.